This TCR beta chain was captured by sequencing in a study of blood T cells in healthy people across ages. Broader study findings: Per million T cells, TCR beta diversity dropped roughly linearly as age increased.

J gave up 6 bases and V 5 bases, and 13 bases lay outside the gene matches. Germline V gene data show CDR1 as SGHTA and CDR2 as FQGNSA. This CDR3 has 17 amino acids. Each individual donor underwent a draw of ten milliliters of peripheral blood. Sample-barcoded 5' priming and a J-beta primer mix drove a second PCR of roughly 6 to 12 cycles. Sequencing of every sample gave 3 million or more CDR3-containing paired-end reads. TCRdb re-called the 5' RACE reads with MiXCR, one entry per CDR3 protein. The sample shows around 850,000 distinct CDR3 sequences, roughly 40% of them seen only once. The table lists this clonotype with a few counts. The antigen is not known.

The gene calls are TRBV7-2 and TRBJ2-1; TRBD1 agrees at 10 bases. The sequencing input was blood. This TCR derives from a man between 18 and 29 years old in good health. The CDR3 loop is CASSRNGRTGGGNEQFF. In DNA, the CDR3 is TGTGCCAGCAGCCGCAATGGAAGGACAGGGGGAGGCAATGAGCAGTTCTTC.